The 9 T cell receptor beta chains below all came from one sample that was sequenced in a study of Ad26.COV2.S vaccination and SARS-CoV-2 variants. Treatment specified: around 19 received Ad26.COV2.S at low or high dose, single or two shots; about five received placebo; per-sample allocation not given. Collection of the samples took place on day 63 after the first injection of vaccine or placebo. TCRdb keeps only in-frame clones here, not all; method: immunoSEQ multiplex PCR. Here the sample spans approximately 300,000 clones, around 83% being singletons. The sequencing here drew on peripheral blood, taken in a trial of Ad26.COV2.S vaccine versus placebo. Source of these receptors: a person aged 18-65 years who received the Ad26.COV2.S COVID-19 vaccine or a placebo.

The rearrangement uses TRBV2 and TRBJ1-3; D may be TRBD1 (5 bases). The CDR3 extends over 16 amino acids. Trimming took 4 bases from V and 0 from J, leaving 13 bases between them. The V gene's germline CDR1 is SNHLY and CDR2 FYNNEI. CDR3: CASSGFLRDSGNTIYF. The CDR3 DNA is TGTGCCAGCAGTGGGTTCCTCAGGGACTCTGGAAACACCATATATTTT.

This rearrangement joins TRBV20-1 to TRBJ2-7; D unclear. CDR3 size: 11 residues. V was cut by 3 bases and J by 4 bases, with 7 bases left in between. CDR1 and CDR2 from the germline V gene are DFQATT and SNEGSKA (reference sequence). DNA of the CDR3: TGCAGTGCTAGTCTCGGATACGAGCAGTACTTC. Translation: CSASLGYEQYF.

J is TRBJ2-5 and V is TRBV9; weak D call: TRBD2 (6 bases). Germline CDR1 reads SGDLS; CDR2 reads YYNGEE. The CDR3 is 17 amino acids. Trimming took off 0 bases at V and 5 bases at J, with 20 bases between the two ends. CDR3 sequence: CASSVAPGRAGGETQYF. CDR3 DNA: TGTGCCAGCAGCGTAGCCCCGGGCAGGGCTGGGGGGGAGACCCAGTACTTC. The whole variable domain, filled in from reference TRBV9 and TRBJ2-5, reads DSGVTQTPKHLITATGQRVTLRCSPRSGDLSVYWYQQSLDQGLQFLIQYYNGEERAKGNILERFSAQQFPDLHSELNLSSLELGDSALYFCASSVAPGRAGGETQYFGPGTRLLVL.

As to this clone: The same CDR3 is also encoded by other DNA sequences in this sample. J is TRBJ1-5 and V is TRBV5-1, with D possibly being TRBD1 (5 bases). The CDR3 covers 15 residues. Trimming left V 0 bases short and J 1 base short, with 8 bases between. CDR1 and CDR2 (germline): SGHRS, YFSETQ. CDR3 sequence (DNA): TGCGCCAGCAGCTTGGAAGGGGTGAGCAATCAGCCCCAGCATTTT. Translated, it gives CASSLEGVSNQPQHF.

The V call is TRBV6-6, the J call TRBJ1-1, with no clear D. The germline CDR1 and CDR2 sequences are MNHNY and SVGAGI (reference sequence). CDR3 size: 11 residues. Trimming took off 6 bases at V and 5 bases at J, with 7 bases between the two ends. The CDR3 coding sequence is TGTGCCAGCAGCCAAACAACTGAAGCTTTCTTT. This gives the protein CASSQTTEAFF.

The chain links TRBV19 to TRBJ1-5, with D possibly being TRBD1 (5 bases). The CDR3 runs to 13 residues. Trimming shortened V by 7 bases and J by 7 bases, and 14 bases separated the two germline ends. Germline V gene sequence: CDR1 LNHDA, CDR2 SQIVND (reference sequence). The CDR3 bases are TGTGCCAGTATAGGCAGAGCAGGGCAGCCCCAGCATTTT. Amino acids: CASIGRAGQPQHF.

V usage is TRBV6-2 or TRBV6-3 and J usage is TRBJ2-1; 9 bases match TRBD2. J gave up 9 bases and V 2 bases, and 8 bases lay outside the gene matches. The CDR3 has 15 amino acids. Germline values: CDR1 MNHEY, CDR2 SVGEGT. Here the CDR3 reads CASSYLAGGHGEQFF. DNA for the CDR3: TGTGCCAGCAGTTACCTGGCGGGGGGGCATGGTGAGCAGTTCTTC.

CDR3 residues: CASSLGTQHGAGERGLDYEQYF. In DNA form, the CDR3 reads TGTGCCAGCAGCTTAGGGACCCAGCATGGAGCAGGGGAACGAGGATTAGACTACGAGCAGTACTTC. This chain joins TRBV13 and TRBJ2-7, with a weak D call TRBD1 (6 bases). Trimming took 0 bases from V and 3 from J, leaving 33 bases between them. Looked up from germline, CDR1 is PRHDT and CDR2 is FYEKMQ (reference sequence). This CDR3 has 22 residues.

This chain joins TRBV7-9 and TRBJ2-7; 11 bases match TRBD1. This CDR3 has 19 amino acids. Germline V CDR1 and CDR2: SEHNR, FQNEAQ (reference sequence). V shed 1 base, J shed 1 base, and the junction held 12 bases outside the gene matches. The CDR3 DNA reads as TGTGCCAGCAGCTTAGTTTGGACAGGGGGCGGATTGGGTTCCTACGAGCAGTACTTC. This sequence encodes CASSLVWTGGGLGSYEQYF.